This passage covers 20 T cell receptor beta chains from one sample sequenced in a study of cytomegalovirus exposure and HLA in healthy donors. PCR was performed using 60 Vbeta and 13 Jbeta primers. Sequencing used immunoSEQ multiplex PCR; TCRdb keeps in-frame clones, though not all of them. The sample carries tens of thousands of clones, roughly three quarters recorded once. Sequencing was performed on PBMCs. The receptors shown here come from a man younger than 45 in good health and CMV-seronegative.

This chain uses TRBV4-2 with TRBJ2-1, with 11 bases identical to TRBD2. V gave up 4 bases and J gave up 8 bases; unmatched junction bases: 10. CDR1 is LGHNA and CDR2 is YNFKEQ in the germline V gene. The CDR3 has 16 residues. DNA for the CDR3: TGTGCCAGCAGCCCCCGGGCTAGCGGGGGGAGGGATGAGCAGTTCTTC. Its translation is CASSPRASGGRDEQFF.

A word on this clone: Its ends do not fully match the called genes, so a read error is possible. The chain couples TRBV18 to TRBJ1-5; 8 nucleotides align to TRBD1. The CDR3 extends over 15 amino acids. Germline CDR1 reads KGHSH; CDR2 reads LQKENI. The chain's CDR3 is CASAPQGVVIQPQHF. The CDR3 bases are TGTGCCAGCGCACCACAGGGGGTAGTAATTCAGCCCCAGCATTTT.

This chain connects TRBV6-1 to TRBJ2-7; tentative D call: TRBD2 (5 bases). This CDR3 has 15 amino acids. Germline values: CDR1 MNHNS, CDR2 SASEGT. V was trimmed by 1 base and J by 3 bases, leaving 13 bases between them. CDR3 amino acids: CASSEVTGSNYEQYF. CDR3 DNA sequence: TGTGCCAGCAGTGAAGTAACGGGGTCAAACTACGAGCAGTACTTC.

The rearrangement joins TRBV19 to TRBJ1-5, with 9 bases lining up with TRBD1. V lost 5 bases and J lost 0; bases outside the gene matches: 11. Germline CDR1 reads LNHDA; CDR2 reads SQIVND (reference sequence). This CDR3 has 18 residues. The CDR3 region has the DNA TGTGCCAGTAGTCCGTTCGGACAGGGGAGTACTAGCAATCAGCCCCAGCATTTT. It specifies CASSPFGQGSTSNQPQHF.

The chain uses TRBV19 and TRBJ1-1; D might be TRBD1 (6 bases). Germline V gene sequence: CDR1 LNHDA, CDR2 SQIVND (reference sequence). V lost 4 bases to trimming and J lost 2 bases, with 11 bases between them. CDR3 length equals 14 residues. CDR3 sequence reads: CASSTGHINTEAFF. The CDR3 nucleotides read TGTGCCAGTAGTACGGGACACATAAACACTGAAGCTTTCTTT.

This chain joins TRBV6-6 and TRBJ1-5; D may be TRBD1 (6 bases). The CDR3 contains 16 residues. Looked up from germline, CDR1 is MNHNY and CDR2 is SVGAGI (reference sequence). Deletions cut 8 bases from V and 0 bases from J, with 17 bases between. CDR3 sequence reads: CASGLAAGDSNQPQHF. The CDR3 coding sequence is TGTGCCAGCGGATTGGCCGCAGGGGATAGCAATCAGCCCCAGCATTTT.

The chain couples TRBV10-3 to TRBJ2-3; TRBD2 matches 14 bases. Germline V lookup: CDR1 ENHRY, CDR2 SYGVKD. The CDR3 has 17 amino acids. J gave up 4 bases and V 6 bases, and 9 bases lay outside the gene matches. The CDR3 loop reads CAISSGTSGSGADTQYF. The DNA for the CDR3 is TGTGCCATCAGCTCCGGGACTAGCGGGAGTGGCGCAGATACGCAGTATTTT.

This clone occurred many times. The V gene is TRBV6-1, the J gene TRBJ2-2, with TRBD2 matching over 11 bases. The CDR3 runs to 15 residues. The germline V gene encodes CDR1 MNHNS and CDR2 SASEGT. The junction had 0 bases not matched to a gene; V was cut back by 1 base and J by 5 bases. The CDR3 nucleotides are TGTGCCAGCAGTGAAGGACTAGCGGGGACCGGGGAGCTGTTTTTT. This sequence encodes CASSEGLAGTGELFF.

The rearrangement links TRBV7-2 to TRBJ2-1, with D hard to call. Trimming pared 3 bases from V and 3 bases from J, leaving 18 bases between. This CDR3 is built from 17 residues. Germline CDR1 reads SGHTA; CDR2 reads FQGNSA. The CDR3 protein is CASSFGAPKTIYNEQFF. For the CDR3, the DNA is TGTGCCAGCAGCTTTGGAGCACCCAAGACGATCTACAATGAGCAGTTCTTC.

V gene TRBV30 combines with J gene TRBJ1-5, with D tentatively TRBD1 (5 bases). V was trimmed by 3 bases and J by 6 bases, leaving 15 bases between them. The CDR3 sequence is 14 residues long. Germline V lookup: CDR1 GTSNPN, CDR2 SVGIG (reference sequence). The CDR3 DNA is TGTGCCTGGAGCCCCGGAGGGGTGGCTCAGCCCCAGCATTTT. Translated, it gives CAWSPGGVAQPQHF.

The chain recombines TRBV6-4 with TRBJ1-6, with TRBD1 identical over 10 bases. CDR1 is MRHNA and CDR2 is SNTAGT in the germline V gene. This CDR3 is built from 15 residues. The ends lost 7 bases at V and 7 bases at J; junction bases unmatched: 7. The CDR3 loop is CASTPGQGRNSPLHF. In DNA, the CDR3 is TGTGCCAGCACCCCGGGACAGGGGCGGAATTCACCCCTCCACTTT.

The genes are TRBV6-1 and TRBJ1-2, with a tentative D call TRBD1 (6 bases). V dropped 6 bases and J dropped 6 bases, with 17 bases sitting between them. In germline, CDR1 is MNHNS, CDR2 SASEGT. This CDR3 has 14 amino acids. The CDR3 is CASSGQGQPHGYTF. Written as DNA, the CDR3 is TGTGCCAGCAGCGGCCAGGGACAACCCCATGGCTACACCTTC.

The chain is built from TRBV19 and TRBJ1-5; 7 nucleotides match TRBD1. CDR1 is LNHDA and CDR2 is SQIVND in the germline V gene (reference sequence). The CDR3 runs 19 residues. V shed 2 bases, J shed 0 bases, and the junction held 13 bases outside the gene matches. As DNA, the CDR3 is TGTGCCAGTAGTATAAGTGGTCGGGGACAGACTTATAGCAATCAGCCCCAGCATTTT. Protein product: CASSISGRGQTYSNQPQHF.

The rearrangement uses TRBV7-9 and TRBJ2-5, with 10 bases fitting TRBD2. The V segment lost 3 bases and the J segment 2 bases; nucleotides outside the gene matches: 3. The length of the CDR3 is 15 residues. Germline-derived CDR1 and CDR2 are SEHNR and FQNEAQ (reference sequence). In nucleotides, the CDR3 is TGTGCCAGCAGCTTCCGTAGCGGGAGGCAAGAGACCCAGTACTTC. This codes for CASSFRSGRQETQYF.

The chain joins TRBV5-1 to TRBJ1-1; TRBD1 matches at 7 bases. V was pared by 4 bases and J by 1 base, with 7 bases of the junction left unmatched. This CDR3 region has 15 residues. Germline V gene data show CDR1 as SGHRS and CDR2 as YFSETQ. In nucleotides, the CDR3 is TGCGCCAGCAGCCTGGGGACAGTCCGGAACACTGAAGCTTTCTTT. This encodes CASSLGTVRNTEAFF.

The rearrangement joins TRBV6-1 to TRBJ2-3; the match to TRBD2 covers 7 bases. The CDR3 consists of 16 residues. Germline V CDR1 and CDR2: MNHNS, SASEGT. With 0 bases clipped from V and 5 bases from J, the junction kept 8 bases outside the gene matches. CDR3 sequence reads: CASSEAPGGVRDTQYF. In nucleotides, the CDR3 is TGTGCCAGCAGTGAAGCGCCGGGGGGAGTGCGAGATACGCAGTATTTT.

The rearrangement joins TRBV6-6 to TRBJ1-6; 9 bases match TRBD1. J lost 7 bases, V lost 6 bases, and 7 bases had no gene match. Per the germline V gene, CDR1 is MNHNY and CDR2 is SVGAGI (reference sequence). The CDR3 consists of 15 residues. As DNA, the CDR3 is TGTGCCAGCAGAAACCCGGGACAGGGAAATTCACCCCTCCACTTT. Protein: CASRNPGQGNSPLHF.

This chain connects TRBV7-9 to TRBJ1-1; 11 nucleotides line up with TRBD1. Unmatched junction bases numbered 8, after V lost 5 bases and J lost 3 bases. Germline CDR1 SEHNR, CDR2 FQNEAQ (reference sequence). The CDR3 sequence is 16 residues long. CDR3 in amino acids: CASSPGQGAMDTEAFF. The CDR3 coding sequence is TGTGCCAGCAGCCCCGGACAGGGGGCTATGGACACTGAAGCTTTCTTT.

V and J are TRBV7-6 and TRBJ1-1; D might be TRBD1 (5 bases). The V and J ends lost 2 bases and 1 base respectively, with 8 bases between them. Germline V CDR1 and CDR2: SGHVS, FNYEAQ. This CDR3 is 14 amino acids long. As DNA, the CDR3 is TGTGCCAGCAGCTTAATAGGGGCGAACACTGAAGCTTTCTTT. This translates into CASSLIGANTEAFF. Together with reference TRBV7-6 and TRBJ1-1, the CDR3 gives the full variable domain: GAGVSQSPRYKVTKRGQDVALRCDPISGHVSLYWYRQALGQGPEFLTYFNYEAQQDKSGLPNDRFSAERPEGSISTLTIQRTEQRDSAMYRCASSLIGANTEAFFGQGTRLTVV.

The chain couples TRBV21-1 to TRBJ1-5; TRBD1 was called by the table and not checked on the DNA. TRBV21-1 counts as a pseudogene. This CDR3 spans 17 amino acids. The CDR3 region is CASSRVRSMGLNQPQHF. As DNA, the CDR3 is TGTGCCAGCAGCCGAGTCCGGAGCATGGGGCTTAATCAGCCCCAGCATTTT.